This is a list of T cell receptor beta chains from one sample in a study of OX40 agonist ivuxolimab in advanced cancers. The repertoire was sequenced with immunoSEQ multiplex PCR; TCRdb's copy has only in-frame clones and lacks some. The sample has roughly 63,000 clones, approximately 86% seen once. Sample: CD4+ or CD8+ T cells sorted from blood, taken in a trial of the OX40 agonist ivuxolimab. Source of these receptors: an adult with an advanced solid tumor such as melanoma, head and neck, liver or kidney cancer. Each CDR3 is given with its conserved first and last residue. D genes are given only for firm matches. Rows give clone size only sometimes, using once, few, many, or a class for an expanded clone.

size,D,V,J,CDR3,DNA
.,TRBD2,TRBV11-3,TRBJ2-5,CASSEGTSGGETQYF,TGTGCCAGCAGCGAAGGGACTAGCGGGGGAGAGACCCAGTACTTC
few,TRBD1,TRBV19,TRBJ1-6,CASRTDRGSPLHF,TGTGCCAGTCGGACGGACAGGGGTTCACCCCTCCACTTT
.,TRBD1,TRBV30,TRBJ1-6,CAWTTGANSPLHF,TGTGCCTGGACTACAGGGGCCAATTCACCCCTCCACTTT
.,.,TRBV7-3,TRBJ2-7,CASSSLQRNEQYF,TGTGCCAGCAGCTCCCTACAGAGGAACGAGCAGTACTTC
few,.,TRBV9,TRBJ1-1,CASSKRVEGTEAFF,TGTGCCAGCTCCAAGAGGGTAGAGGGCACTGAAGCTTTCTTT
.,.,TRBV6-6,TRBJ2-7,CASSSGSYGEQYF,TGTGCCAGCAGTTCCGGGTCTTACGGCGAGCAGTACTTC
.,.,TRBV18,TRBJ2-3,CASSPPSLANTQYF,TGTGCCAGCTCACCACCGTCACTAGCCAATACGCAGTATTTT
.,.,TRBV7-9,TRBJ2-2,CASSLSPGRKTNTGELFF,TGTGCCAGCAGCTTAAGTCCTGGGCGGAAAACGAACACCGGGGAGCTGTTTTTT
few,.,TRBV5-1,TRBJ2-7,CASSPEFSARHYEQYF,TGCGCCAGCAGCCCCGAATTTTCAGCTCGTCACTACGAGCAGTACTTC
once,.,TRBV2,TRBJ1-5,CASSVDQRNQPQHF,TGTGCCAGCAGTGTGGATCAGAGGAATCAGCCCCAGCATTTT
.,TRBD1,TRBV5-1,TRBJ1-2,CASSSTPGQGARGYGYTF,TGCGCCAGCAGCTCTACACCGGGACAGGGGGCAAGGGGCTATGGCTACACCTTC
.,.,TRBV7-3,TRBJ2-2,CASSEDSYTGELFF,TGTGCCAGCAGCGAGGACTCCTACACCGGGGAGCTGTTTTTT
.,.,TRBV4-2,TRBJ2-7,CASSPTITGSYEQYF,TGTGCCAGCAGCCCAACCATAACGGGCTCCTACGAGCAGTACTTC
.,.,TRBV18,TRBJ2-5,CASSSPRETQYF,TGTGCCAGCTCATCTCCCCGGGAGACCCAGTACTTC
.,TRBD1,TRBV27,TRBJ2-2,CASSSTGGGWELFF,TGTGCCAGCAGCTCTACAGGGGGTGGATGGGAGCTGTTTTTT
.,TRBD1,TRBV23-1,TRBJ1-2,CASSQVGQGAILNYGYTF,TGCGCCAGCAGTCAGGTAGGACAGGGGGCCATCCTTAACTATGGCTACACCTTC
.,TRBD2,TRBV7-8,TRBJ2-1,CASSSGGVLTGNEQFF,TGTGCCAGCAGCTCCGGGGGGGTCCTTACAGGGAATGAGCAGTTCTTC
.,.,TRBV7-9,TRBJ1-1,CASSLARAGERAFF,TGTGCCAGCAGCTTAGCGCGGGCGGGGGAACGCGCTTTCTTT
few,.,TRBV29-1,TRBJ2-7,CSVVGGYGYEQYF,TGCAGCGTTGTTGGGGGCTATGGCTACGAGCAGTACTTC
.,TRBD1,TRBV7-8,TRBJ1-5,CASSLGQPYSNQPQHF,TGTGCCAGCAGCTTGGGACAGCCTTATAGCAATCAGCCCCAGCATTTT
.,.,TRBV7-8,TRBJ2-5,CASSLYHSGPEETQYF,TGTGCCAGCAGCTTATATCATTCGGGGCCTGAAGAGACCCAGTACTTC
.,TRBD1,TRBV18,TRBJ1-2,CASSPSDRGERGYTF,TGTGCCAGCTCACCCTCGGACAGGGGAGAACGCGGCTACACCTTC
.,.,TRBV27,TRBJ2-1,CASSPTGWRVYNEQFF,TGTGCCAGCAGTCCCACAGGGTGGAGGGTCTACAATGAGCAGTTCTTC
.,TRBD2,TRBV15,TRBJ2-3,CATSRDRLAGSTDTQYF,TGTGCCACCAGCAGAGATAGGCTAGCGGGGAGCACAGATACGCAGTATTTT
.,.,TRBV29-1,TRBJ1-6,CSVRESSYNSPLHF,TGCAGCGTCAGGGAGTCCTCCTATAATTCACCCCTCCACTTT
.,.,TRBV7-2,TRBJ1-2,CASSLEKVLPVYGYTF,TGTGCCAGCAGCTTAGAGAAGGTACTACCGGTGTATGGCTACACCTTC
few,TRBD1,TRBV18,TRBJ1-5,CASSPGGGGWGNQPQHF,TGTGCCAGCTCACCAGGGGGAGGGGGCTGGGGCAATCAGCCCCAGCATTTT
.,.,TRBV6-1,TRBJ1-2,CASSEARLGYTF,TGTGCCAGCAGTGAAGCGCGGTTGGGCTACACCTTC
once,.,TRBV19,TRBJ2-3,CASSPPWGTDTQYF,TGTGCCAGTAGTCCCCCGTGGGGCACAGATACGCAGTATTTT